This TCR beta chain was retrieved from a study of blood T cells in healthy people across ages (dated by TCRdb to between 2015 and 2016). Notes on the research overall: In model experiments, roughly one uniquely barcoded TCR beta cDNA molecule per two T cells was captured by template switching. To track age-related changes in TCR beta repertoire diversity, the study relied on deep sequencing normalized with unique cDNA molecular identifiers. Four age groups were formed from the donors: young (average approximately 17 years), middle-aged (more than 35), aged (62) and long-lived (more than 75). To avoid experimental bias, donors of different ages were distributed randomly across sequencing lanes. The study analyzed two additional independent replicas of 1 million unique cDNA reads from the same blood draw for two donors, one aged 18 to 30 and one aged 80 or older.

Library method: 5' RACE. The sample was run on an Illumina HiSeq 2500. A second PCR of roughly 7 to 11 cycles was performed with a sample-barcoded 5' primer and a J-beta primer mix. A unique molecular identifier was introduced onto each TCR beta cDNA molecule by a template-switch 5' adaptor carrying 12 random nucleotides. Each sample yielded at least 3 million CDR3-containing paired-end reads. The Mint cDNA synthesis kit, primed by a TRBC-specific oligonucleotide, was used to synthesize first-strand cDNA from all RNA. Following uracil-DNA glycosylase treatment, a first 18-cycle PCR with universal primers M1SS and BC2_uni_R was performed on all cDNA. Turning to the authors' computational methods: For normalization, 1 million high-quality reads were randomly selected from each sample, with every read carrying a distinct molecular identifier. Instead of being binned into consensus sequences, reads with shared molecular identifiers were discarded. MiTCR, run with a Q25 quality threshold and the strictest error-elimination algorithm, handled CDR3 identification, clonotype clustering and error correction. Lower-bound total TCR beta diversity was estimated with a nonparametric unseen species model using Euler transformation. In TCRdb, the public reads were trimmed at Q25 with fastp and aligned with MiXCR, with productive beta chains retained. Entries that share a CDR3 protein sequence are merged under the most common genes and DNA. In this record, the V and J calls reflect TCRdb's handling and not the investigators' own analysis. The sample table shows around 1.7 million distinct CDR3 sequences, and over 25% are seen once. The ten largest clones add up to roughly 8% of the sample.

The donors were a few dozen Caucasian individuals from Russia, aged roughly 6 to 100 years, who were systemically healthy. Approximately 10 milliliters of peripheral blood were collected from each donor into EDTA-treated Vacutainer tubes. Ficoll-Paque density-gradient centrifugation was used to isolate PBMCs, with at least 6.5 million per sample. Trizol reagent was used to extract total RNA from the PBMCs, yielding at least 5.5 micrograms per sample. For every donor, an aliquot of PBMCs went through flow cytometry to measure the percentages of naive CD45RAhigh/CD27high T cells. Overall study results and their limits: Observed TCR beta diversity correlated strongly with the percentage of naive T cells measured by flow cytometry. Observed TCR beta diversity per million T cells fell roughly linearly with age, and a significant reduction was already apparent by age roughly 40. Because profiling used bulk unsorted PBMCs, naive and antigen-experienced compartments could not be compared conclusively. Estimates of total diversity based on one million sequenced T cells were considered lower bounds and underestimates. Because the CMV infection status of the donors was unknown, age-related changes in expanded clonotypes may potentially have been confounded. Compared with the aged group, more naive CD4+ T cells, fewer expanded clones and increased TCR diversity were shown by the long-lived group, suggesting age selection.

Taken from cysteine to phenylalanine, the CDR3 has 11 residues. The DNA shown is the 33-base CDR3, in frame from base 1. From the germline V gene (reference sequence), CDR1 is GTSNPN and CDR2 is SVGIG. The trim is 5 bases for V and 7 bases for J, with a gap of 6 bases between the germline ends. Points on this clonotype: This clone's antigen is unknown. No much larger clone is present one base from it, and per-base qualities are unavailable.

Sequenced input: blood. The sequence is built from TRBV30 and TRBJ2-6, with the D call perhaps TRBD1 or TRBD2, each one matching 5 bases. This clonotype was sampled from a young woman in good health. The nucleotide sequence is TGTGCCTGGGGGACCGCCAACGTCCTGACTTTC. Protein translation: CAWGTANVLTF. The variable domain in full, with residues beyond the CDR3 obtained from the reference TRBV30 and TRBJ2-6 genes, is SQTIHQWPATLVQPVGSPLSLECTVEGTSNPNLYWYRQAAGRGLQLLFYSVGIGQISSEVPQNLSASRPQDRQFILSSKKLLLSDSGFYLCAWGTANVLTFGAGSRLTVL.